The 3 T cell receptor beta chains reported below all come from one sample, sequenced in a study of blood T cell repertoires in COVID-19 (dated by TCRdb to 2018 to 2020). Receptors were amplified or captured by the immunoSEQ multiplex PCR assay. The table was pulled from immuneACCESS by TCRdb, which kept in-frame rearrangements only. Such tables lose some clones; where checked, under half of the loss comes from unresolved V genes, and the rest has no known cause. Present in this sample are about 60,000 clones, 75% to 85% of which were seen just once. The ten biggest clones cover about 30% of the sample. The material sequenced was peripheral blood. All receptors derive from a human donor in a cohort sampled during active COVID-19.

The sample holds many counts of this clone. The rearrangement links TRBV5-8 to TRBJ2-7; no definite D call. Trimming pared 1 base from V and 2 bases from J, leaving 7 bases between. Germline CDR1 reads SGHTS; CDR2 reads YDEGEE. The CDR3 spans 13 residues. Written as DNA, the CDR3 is TGTGCCAGCAGCTTGCTGTCCCCCTACGAGCAGTACTTC. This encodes CASSLLSPYEQYF. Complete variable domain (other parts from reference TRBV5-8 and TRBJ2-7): EAGVTQSPTHLIKTRGQQATLRCSPISGHTSVYWYQQALGLGLQFLLWYDEGEERNRGNFPPRFSGRQFPNYSSELNVNALELEDSALYLCASSLLSPYEQYFGPGTRLTVT.

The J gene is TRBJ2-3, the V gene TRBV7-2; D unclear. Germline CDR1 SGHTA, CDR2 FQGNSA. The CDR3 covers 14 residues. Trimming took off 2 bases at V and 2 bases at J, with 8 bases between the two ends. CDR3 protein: CASSLFAATDTQYF. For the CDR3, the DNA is TGTGCCAGCAGCTTATTCGCGGCCACAGATACGCAGTATTTT.

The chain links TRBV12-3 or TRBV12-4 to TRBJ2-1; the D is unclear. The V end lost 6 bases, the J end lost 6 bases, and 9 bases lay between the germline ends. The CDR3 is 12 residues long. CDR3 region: CASSRLSNEQFF. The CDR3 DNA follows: TGTGCCAGCAGCAGACTGTCCAATGAGCAGTTCTTC.